Each of the 20 T cell receptor beta chains below was sequenced from the same sample in a study of beta chain features in type 1 diabetes (dated by TCRdb to the late 2010s). Results and caveats for the whole study, not just this receptor: Type 1 diabetes patients showed a moderate but significant shortening of TCRB CDR3 length in all four CD4+ subsets.

These TCRs' antigens remain unknown. The library was obtained by the immunoSEQ multiplex PCR assay. The entire isolated RNA was reverse transcribed using the High Capacity cDNA Reverse Transcription Kit, and thus expressed TCRB transcripts were sequenced. In TCRdb, the immuneACCESS table is reduced to in-frame sequences with V and J assigned. These tables do not hold every clone; where another copy was compared, an unresolved V gene accounts for under half, and the others remain unexplained. This sample has some 280,000 clones in its table, and more than 13% of those were observed once. The top ten constitute roughly 0.018% of the sample. Sequencing was carried out using naive CD4+ T cells from blood. The cell subset or site label here, explained by the study, means: true naive CD4+ T cells. Source of these receptors: a young man with type 1 diabetes.

The chain uses TRBV19 and TRBJ2-5; 8 bases fit TRBD1. There are 16 residues in the CDR3. J lost 4 bases, V lost 4 bases, and 11 bases had no gene match. CDR1 LNHDA and CDR2 SQIVND come from the germline V gene (reference sequence). The DNA for the CDR3 is TGTGCCAGTAGTACCCGACAGGGGTTTTCCGGAGAGACCCAGTACTTC. As protein: CASSTRQGFSGETQYF.

This clone appeared a few times. The chain links TRBV1 to TRBJ2-5; the table assigns TRBD2, which was not confirmed against the DNA. TRBV1 constitutes a pseudogene. CDR3 length: 20 residues. The CDR3 sequence is CTSSQDAPGLAGFYQETQYF. CDR3 sequence (DNA): TGCACCAGCAGCCAAGACGCCCCGGGACTAGCGGGATTCTACCAAGAGACCCAGTACTTC.

This clone was seen a few times. The chain has TRBV5-1 and TRBJ2-7; TRBD1 matches 7 bases. CDR3 length: 14 amino acids. Trimming at V came to 4 bases and at J to 6 bases, leaving 10 bases not matched to a gene. The germline V gene has CDR1 SGHRS and CDR2 YFSETQ. In nucleotides, the CDR3 is TGCGCCAGCAGCCCGGGACAGATGATGGGCGAGCAGTACTTC. It specifies CASSPGQMMGEQYF.

This sequence joins TRBV19 and TRBJ2-1; D possibly corresponds to TRBD2 (6 bases). Trimming pared 5 bases from V and 8 bases from J, leaving 16 bases between. The CDR3 has 14 amino acids. Looked up from germline, CDR1 is LNHDA and CDR2 is SQIVND (reference sequence). The CDR3 bases are TGTGCCAGTAGTCCACCGCAGGGAGGCGATGAGCAGTTCTTC. Translating gives CASSPPQGGDEQFF.

The chain has TRBV9 and TRBJ2-7; 7 nucleotides match TRBD1. Germline V gene sequence: CDR1 SGDLS, CDR2 YYNGEE. V shed 2 bases and J 3 bases; nucleotides not matched to a gene: 5. The CDR3 extends over 14 amino acids. This CDR3 reads CASSVGQKVYEQYF. The CDR3 nucleotides are TGTGCCAGCAGCGTGGGACAGAAAGTCTACGAGCAGTACTTC.

This clone appeared a few times. The chain recombines TRBV2 with TRBJ2-7; 11 bases are shared with TRBD2. CDR3 length: 14 amino acids. Germline V gene sequence: CDR1 SNHLY, CDR2 FYNNEI. V lost 5 bases and J lost 3; bases outside the gene matches: 3. CDR3 sequence reads: CASSLAGGIYEQYF. CDR3 sequence (DNA): TGTGCCAGCAGTCTAGCGGGAGGAATCTACGAGCAGTACTTC.

A single count supports this clone. The gene calls are TRBV6-1 and TRBJ1-6, with unresolved D. CDR1 MNHNS and CDR2 SASEGT come from the germline V gene. The CDR3 consists of 16 residues. The ends were cut back, 1 base at V and 1 base at J, with 8 bases in the middle. The CDR3 bases are TGTGCCAGCAGTGAAGACAGTTCGTCCTATAATTCACCCCTCCACTTT. Its protein is CASSEDSSSYNSPLHF.

This clone was counted a few times. The rearrangement joins TRBV4-3 to TRBJ2-2; TRBD1 matches at 8 bases. CDR3 size: 16 residues. V was clipped by 4 bases and J by 1 base; unmatched bases: 5. The germline V gene has CDR1 LGHNA and CDR2 YSLEER. CDR3: CASSRQGLKNTGELFF. The DNA for the CDR3 is TGCGCCAGCAGCCGACAGGGGTTAAAGAACACCGGGGAGCTGTTTTTT.

The chain recombines TRBV7-6 with TRBJ2-5; maybe TRBD1 (5 bases). CDR3 length: 16 amino acids. Trimming cost V 1 base and J 0 bases, with 12 bases left between them. Germline CDR1 is SGHVS and CDR2 is FNYEAQ. CDR3 bases: TGTGCCAGCAGCTTAGATCAGGGTTGGGACCAAGAGACCCAGTACTTC. Residues: CASSLDQGWDQETQYF.

This clone appeared a few times. The chain combines TRBV7-3 with TRBJ2-6, with 10 bases identical to TRBD2. CDR1 is SGHTA, CDR2 FQGTGA, per germline. The length of the CDR3 is 19 residues. J lost 0 bases, V lost 3 bases, and 8 bases had no gene match. CDR3 sequence: CASSLRRLAGPSGANVLTF. The CDR3 DNA reads TGTGCCAGCAGCTTGCGACGACTAGCGGGTCCCTCTGGGGCCAACGTCCTGACTTTC. The entire variable domain, with the rest obtained from reference TRBV7-3 and TRBJ2-6, is as follows: GAGVSQTPSNKVTEKGKYVELRCDPISGHTALYWYRQSLGQGPEFLIYFQGTGAADDSGLPNDRFFAVRPEGSVSTLKIQRTERGDSAVYLCASSLRRLAGPSGANVLTFGAGSRLTVL.

This clone was counted only a few times. The chain is built from TRBV6-5 and TRBJ2-3; D is possibly TRBD1 (6 bases). V was trimmed by 6 bases and J by 0 bases, leaving 13 bases between them. In germline, CDR1 is MNHEY, CDR2 SVGAGI. The CDR3 has 15 residues. The CDR3 nucleotides are TGTGCCAGCAGCCTACAGGGTCCTAGCACAGATACGCAGTATTTT. Its translation: CASSLQGPSTDTQYF.

This chain joins TRBV7-9 and TRBJ2-5, with TRBD2 matching over 10 bases. The CDR3 length is 15 residues. Germline V gene data show CDR1 as SEHNR and CDR2 as FQNEAQ (reference sequence). The V gene end was trimmed by 5 bases and the J gene end by 5 bases; junction bases not matched to a gene: 8. CDR3 coding DNA: TGTGCCAGCAGCGTGGGGACTAGCGAGGGCGAGACCCAGTACTTC. It yields the protein CASSVGTSEGETQYF.

In this sample, this clone turned up a few times. The chain has TRBV5-1 and TRBJ2-3; 8 bases fit TRBD2. CDR1 SGHRS and CDR2 YFSETQ come from the germline V gene. Unmatched junction bases numbered 6, after V lost 2 bases and J lost 4 bases. The CDR3 has 15 residues. The CDR3 nucleotides are TGCGCCAGCAGCTTAGCGGGAGTCACTGCAGATACGCAGTATTTT. Translating it yields CASSLAGVTADTQYF.

This chain uses TRBV5-4 with TRBJ2-5; D is possibly TRBD2 (6 bases). This CDR3 is 15 amino acids long. Per germline, CDR1 SGHNT and CDR2 YYREEE (reference sequence). Trimming pared 4 bases from V and 2 bases from J, leaving 15 bases between. The CDR3 sequence: CASSLGLKKQETQYF. CDR3 sequence (DNA): TGTGCCAGCAGCCTGGGACTCAAGAAGCAAGAGACCCAGTACTTC.

This clone was detected a few times. CDR3: CAISGDSRELFF. In nucleotides, the CDR3 is TGTGCCATCAGTGGGGACAGCCGGGAGCTGTTTTTT. The gene calls are TRBV10-3 and TRBJ2-2, with 7 bases lining up with TRBD1. The CDR3 is made up of 12 amino acids. Germline values: CDR1 ENHRY, CDR2 SYGVKD. J was trimmed by 9 bases and V by 4 bases; bases with no gene match: 2.

The chain uses TRBV30 and TRBJ1-2, with TRBD1 matching over 8 bases. Germline V CDR1 and CDR2: GTSNPN, SVGIG (reference sequence). V gave up 4 bases and J gave up 5 bases; unmatched junction bases: 6. This CDR3 spans 13 amino acids. The CDR3 loop is CAWKGQGPYGYTF. CDR3 nucleotide sequence: TGTGCCTGGAAAGGACAGGGACCTTATGGCTACACCTTC.

This clone was recorded a few times. The chain combines TRBV28 with TRBJ2-7; 10 bases align to TRBD2. CDR3 length: 15 residues. The V segment lost 5 bases and the J segment 1 base; nucleotides outside the gene matches: 5. Germline V gene sequence: CDR1 MDHEN, CDR2 SYDVKM. CDR3 residues: CASSPLSGGSYEQYF. In DNA, the CDR3 is TGTGCCAGCAGTCCCCTTAGCGGGGGGTCCTACGAGCAGTACTTC.

This chain joins TRBV9 and TRBJ2-2; TRBD2 matches at 10 bases. The CDR3 totals 15 residues. CDR1 is SGDLS and CDR2 is YYNGEE in the germline V gene. The CDR3 nucleotides read TGTGCGTCGGGGCTAGCGGGAGTTAGGAGCGGGGAGCTGTTTTTT. Translated, it gives CASGLAGVRSGELFF.

The chain employs TRBV2 and TRBJ2-1, with D possibly matching TRBD2 (6 bases). CDR1 SNHLY and CDR2 FYNNEI come from the germline V gene. This CDR3 has 14 residues. Trimming took off 4 bases at V and 7 bases at J, with 14 bases between the two ends. The CDR3 region is CASSVQGGENEQFF. Written as DNA, the CDR3 is TGTGCCAGCAGTGTTCAGGGAGGAGAAAATGAGCAGTTCTTC. The full variable domain, completed using reference TRBV2 and TRBJ2-1, is EPEVTQTPSHQVTQMGQEVILRCVPISNHLYFYWYRQILGQKVEFLVSFYNNEISEKSEIFDDQFSVERPDGSNFTLKIRSTKLEDSAMYFCASSVQGGENEQFFGPGTRLTVL.

The V gene is TRBV29-1, the J gene TRBJ2-3; D is perhaps TRBD2 (5 bases). Germline V gene data show CDR1 as SQVTM and CDR2 as ANQGSEA. The CDR3 length is 18 residues. Trimming removed 0 bases at V and 1 base at J, with 20 bases between. CDR3 DNA sequence: TGCAGCGTTGAAGATCCAAGGGCCTCAGGAGGACGCACAGATACGCAGTATTTT. Its translation: CSVEDPRASGGRTDTQYF.